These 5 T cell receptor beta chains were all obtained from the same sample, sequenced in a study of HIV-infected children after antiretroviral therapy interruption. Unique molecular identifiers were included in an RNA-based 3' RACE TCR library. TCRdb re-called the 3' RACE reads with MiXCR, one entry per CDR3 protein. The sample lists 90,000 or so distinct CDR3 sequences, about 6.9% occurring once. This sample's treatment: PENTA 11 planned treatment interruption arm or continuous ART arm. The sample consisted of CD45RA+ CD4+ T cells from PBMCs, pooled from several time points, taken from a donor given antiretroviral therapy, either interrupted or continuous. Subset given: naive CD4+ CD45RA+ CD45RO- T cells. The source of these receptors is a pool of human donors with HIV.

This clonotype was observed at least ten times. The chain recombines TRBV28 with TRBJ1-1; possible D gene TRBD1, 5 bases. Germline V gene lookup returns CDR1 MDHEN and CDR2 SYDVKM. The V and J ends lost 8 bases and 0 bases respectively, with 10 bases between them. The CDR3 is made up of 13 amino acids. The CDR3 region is CASLQGLNTEAFF. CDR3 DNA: TGTGCCAGCCTTCAGGGATTGAACACTGAAGCTTTCTTT.

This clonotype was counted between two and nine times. The CDR3 nucleotides read TGTGCCAGCAGCCTAGGCGGGGGGGCCGTTGGAGATACGCAGTATTTT. This sequence encodes CASSLGGGAVGDTQYF. The V and J genes are TRBV7-2 and TRBJ2-3, with 9 bases matching TRBD2. Germline loops: CDR1 SGHTA, CDR2 FQGNSA. The V gene end was trimmed by 5 bases and the J gene end by 5 bases; junction bases not matched to a gene: 11. CDR3 size: 16 residues.

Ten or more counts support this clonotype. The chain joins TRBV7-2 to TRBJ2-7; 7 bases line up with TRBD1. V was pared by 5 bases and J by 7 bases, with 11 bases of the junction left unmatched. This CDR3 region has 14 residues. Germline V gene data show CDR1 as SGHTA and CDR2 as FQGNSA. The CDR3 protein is CASSPTGVIGEQYF. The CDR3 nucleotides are TGTGCCAGCAGCCCAACAGGGGTAATAGGGGAGCAGTACTTC.

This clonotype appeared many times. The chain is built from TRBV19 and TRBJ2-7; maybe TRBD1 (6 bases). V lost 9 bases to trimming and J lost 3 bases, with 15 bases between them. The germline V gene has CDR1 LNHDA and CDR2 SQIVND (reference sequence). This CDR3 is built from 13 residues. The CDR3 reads CASQSRGHYEQYF. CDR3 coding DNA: TGTGCCAGCCAATCCCGGGGACACTACGAGCAGTACTTC.

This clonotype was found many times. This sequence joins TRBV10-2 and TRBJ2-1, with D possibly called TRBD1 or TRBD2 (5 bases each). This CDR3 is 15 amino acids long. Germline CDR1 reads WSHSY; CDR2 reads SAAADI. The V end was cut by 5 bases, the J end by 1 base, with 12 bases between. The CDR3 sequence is CASSPVGVSYNEQFF. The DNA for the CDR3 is TGCGCCAGCAGTCCCGTGGGGGTATCCTACAATGAGCAGTTCTTC.